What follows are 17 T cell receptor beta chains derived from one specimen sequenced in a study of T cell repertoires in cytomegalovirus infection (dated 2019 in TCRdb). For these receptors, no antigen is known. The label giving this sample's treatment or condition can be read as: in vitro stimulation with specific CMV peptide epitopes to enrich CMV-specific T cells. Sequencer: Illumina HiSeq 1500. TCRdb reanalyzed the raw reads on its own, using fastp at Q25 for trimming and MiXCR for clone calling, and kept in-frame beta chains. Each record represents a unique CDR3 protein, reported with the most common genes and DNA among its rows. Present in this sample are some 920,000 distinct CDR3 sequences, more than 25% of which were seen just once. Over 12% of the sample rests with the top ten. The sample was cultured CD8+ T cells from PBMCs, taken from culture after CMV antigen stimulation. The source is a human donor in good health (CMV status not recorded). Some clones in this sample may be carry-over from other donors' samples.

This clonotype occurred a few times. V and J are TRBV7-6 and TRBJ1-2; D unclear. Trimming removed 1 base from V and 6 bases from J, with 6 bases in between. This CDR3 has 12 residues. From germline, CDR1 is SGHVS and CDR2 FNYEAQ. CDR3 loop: CASSLEGNGYTF. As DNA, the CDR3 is TGTGCCAGCAGCTTAGAGGGAAATGGCTACACCTTC.

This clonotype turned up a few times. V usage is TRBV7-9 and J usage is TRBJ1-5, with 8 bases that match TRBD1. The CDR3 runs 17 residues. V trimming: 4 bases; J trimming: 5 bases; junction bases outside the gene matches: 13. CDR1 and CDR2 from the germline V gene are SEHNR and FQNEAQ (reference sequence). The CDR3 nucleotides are TGTGCCAGCAGCTCGACTGCTCTACAGGGGGGGGATCAGCCCCAGCATTTT. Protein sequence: CASSSTALQGGDQPQHF.

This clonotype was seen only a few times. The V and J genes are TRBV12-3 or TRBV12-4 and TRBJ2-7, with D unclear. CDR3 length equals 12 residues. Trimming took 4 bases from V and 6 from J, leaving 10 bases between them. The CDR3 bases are TGTGCCAGCAGTTCAAGTATACTCGAGCAGTACTTC. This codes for CASSSSILEQYF.

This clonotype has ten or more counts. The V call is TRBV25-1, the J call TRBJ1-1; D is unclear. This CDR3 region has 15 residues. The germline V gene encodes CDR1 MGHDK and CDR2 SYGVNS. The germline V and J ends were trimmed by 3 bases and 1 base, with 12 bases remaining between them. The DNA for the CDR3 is TGTGCCAGCAGTGAGTCGGCCGCCGGGAACACTGAAGCTTTCTTT. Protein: CASSESAAGNTEAFF. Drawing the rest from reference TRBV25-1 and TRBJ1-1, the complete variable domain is EADIYQTPRYLVIGTGKKITLECSQTMGHDKMYWYQQDPGMELHLIHYSYGVNSTEKGDLSSESTVSRIRTEHFPLTLESARPSHTSQYLCASSESAAGNTEAFFGQGTRLTVV.

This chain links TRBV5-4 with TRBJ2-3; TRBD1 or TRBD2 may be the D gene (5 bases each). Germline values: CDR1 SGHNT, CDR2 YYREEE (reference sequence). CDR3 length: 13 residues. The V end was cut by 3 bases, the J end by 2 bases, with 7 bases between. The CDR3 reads CASSWDDTDTQYF. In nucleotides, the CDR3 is TGTGCCAGCAGCTGGGACGACACAGATACGCAGTATTTT.

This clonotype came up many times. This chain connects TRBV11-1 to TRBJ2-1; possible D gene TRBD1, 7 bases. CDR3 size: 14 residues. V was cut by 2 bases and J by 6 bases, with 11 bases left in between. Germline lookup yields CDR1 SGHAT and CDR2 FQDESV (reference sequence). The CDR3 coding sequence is TGTGCCAGCAGCTTAAATCAGGGGGGCAATGAGCAGTTCTTC. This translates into CASSLNQGGNEQFF. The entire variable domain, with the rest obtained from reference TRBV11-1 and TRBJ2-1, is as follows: EAEVAQSPRYKITEKSQAVAFWCDPISGHATLYWYRQILGQGPELLVQFQDESVVDDSQLPKDRFSAERLKGVDSTLKIQPAELGDSAMYLCASSLNQGGNEQFFGPGTRLTVL.

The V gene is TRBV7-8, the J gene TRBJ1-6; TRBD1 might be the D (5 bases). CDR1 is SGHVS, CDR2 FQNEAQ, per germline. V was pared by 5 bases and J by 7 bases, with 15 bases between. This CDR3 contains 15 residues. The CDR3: CASSARRGGNSPLHF. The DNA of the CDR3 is TGTGCCAGCAGCGCTAGACGGGGCGGCAATTCACCCCTCCACTTT. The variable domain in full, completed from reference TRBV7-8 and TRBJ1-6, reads GAGVSQSPRYKVAKRGQDVALRCDPISGHVSLFWYQQALGQGPEFLTYFQNEAQLDKSGLPSDRFFAERPEGSVSTLKIQRTQQEDSAVYLCASSARRGGNSPLHFGNGTRLTVT.

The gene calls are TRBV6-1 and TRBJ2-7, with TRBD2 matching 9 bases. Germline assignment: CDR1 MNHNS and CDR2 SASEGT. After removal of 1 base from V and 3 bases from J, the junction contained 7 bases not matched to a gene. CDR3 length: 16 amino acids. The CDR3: CASSEEPAGGFYEQYF. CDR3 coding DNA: TGTGCCAGCAGTGAAGAACCAGCGGGGGGATTCTACGAGCAGTACTTC.

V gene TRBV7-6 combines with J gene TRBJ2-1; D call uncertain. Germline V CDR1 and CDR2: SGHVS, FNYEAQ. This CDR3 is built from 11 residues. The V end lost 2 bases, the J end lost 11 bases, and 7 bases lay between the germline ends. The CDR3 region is CASSLPNKQFF. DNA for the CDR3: TGTGCCAGCAGCTTACCAAATAAGCAGTTCTTC.

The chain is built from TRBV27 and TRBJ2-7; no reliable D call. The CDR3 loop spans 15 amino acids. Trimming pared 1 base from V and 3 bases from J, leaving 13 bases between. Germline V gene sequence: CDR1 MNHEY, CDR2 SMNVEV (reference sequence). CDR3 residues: CASSLLGGQSYEQYV. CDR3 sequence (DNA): TGTGCCAGCAGTTTATTAGGTGGGCAAAGCTACGAGCAGTACGTC.

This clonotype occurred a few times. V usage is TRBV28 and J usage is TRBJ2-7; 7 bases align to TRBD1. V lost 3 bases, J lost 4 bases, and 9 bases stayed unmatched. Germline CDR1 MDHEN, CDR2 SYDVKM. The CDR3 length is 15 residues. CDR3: CASSFSSNRGYEQYV. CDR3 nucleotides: TGTGCCAGCAGTTTTAGCTCGAACAGGGGTTACGAGCAGTACGTC.

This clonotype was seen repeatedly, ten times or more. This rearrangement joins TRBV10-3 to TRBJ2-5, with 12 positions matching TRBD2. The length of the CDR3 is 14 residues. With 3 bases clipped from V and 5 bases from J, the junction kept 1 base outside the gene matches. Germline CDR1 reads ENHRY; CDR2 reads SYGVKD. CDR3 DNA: TGTGCCATCAGTGAAGGACTAGCGGGGGAGACCCAGTACTTC. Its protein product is CAISEGLAGETQYF.

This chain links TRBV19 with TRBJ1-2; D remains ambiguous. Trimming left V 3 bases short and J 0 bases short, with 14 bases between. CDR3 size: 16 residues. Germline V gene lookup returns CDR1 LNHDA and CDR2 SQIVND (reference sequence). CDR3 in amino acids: CASSISRHYSNYGYTF. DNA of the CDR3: TGTGCCAGTAGTATCAGCCGACACTACTCTAACTATGGCTACACCTTC.

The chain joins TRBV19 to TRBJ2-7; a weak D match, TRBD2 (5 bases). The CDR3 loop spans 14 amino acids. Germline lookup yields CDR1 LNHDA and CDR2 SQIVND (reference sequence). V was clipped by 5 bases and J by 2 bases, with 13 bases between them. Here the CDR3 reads CASSLGVGTYEQYV. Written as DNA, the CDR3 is TGTGCCAGTAGTTTGGGAGTTGGAACCTACGAGCAGTACGTC.

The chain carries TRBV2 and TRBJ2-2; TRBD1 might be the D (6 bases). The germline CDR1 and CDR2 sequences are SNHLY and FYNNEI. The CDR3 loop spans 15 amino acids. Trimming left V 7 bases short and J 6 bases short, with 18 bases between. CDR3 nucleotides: TGTGCCAGCACCCGAACCCTGACAGGCCCCGGGGAGCTGTTTTTT. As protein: CASTRTLTGPGELFF.

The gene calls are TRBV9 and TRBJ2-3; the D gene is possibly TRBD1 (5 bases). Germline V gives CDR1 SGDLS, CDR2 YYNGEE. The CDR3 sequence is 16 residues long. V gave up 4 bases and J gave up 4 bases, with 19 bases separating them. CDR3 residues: CASSLHPRELSDTQYF. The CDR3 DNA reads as TGTGCCAGCAGCCTCCACCCCAGGGAATTGTCAGATACGCAGTATTTT.

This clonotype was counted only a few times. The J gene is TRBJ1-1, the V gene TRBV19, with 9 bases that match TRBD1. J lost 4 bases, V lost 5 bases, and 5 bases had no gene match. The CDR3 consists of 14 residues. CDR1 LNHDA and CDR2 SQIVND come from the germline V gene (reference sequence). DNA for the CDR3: TGTGCCAGTAGTCGTCCGGACAGGGGCACTGAAGCTTTCTTT. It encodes CASSRPDRGTEAFF.